The present entry profiles one T cell receptor (beta chain) with its context. Its antigen is still unknown. The data were obtained in a study of cytomegalovirus exposure and HLA in healthy donors. Overall study findings and caveats: Apart from CMV serostatus, no immune exposure information was available. In vitro work confirmed that a few CMV-associated chains recognize CMV antigens. As a later analysis showed, a missense DCLRE1C variant was linked to trimming of TCR beta V- and J-genes.

It was with 60 Vbeta and 13 Jbeta primers that the PCR ran. Using immunoSEQ multiplex PCR, the repertoire was profiled, and TCRdb retains in-frame clones only, with some absent. The sample totals some 48,000 clones. The germline gives CDR1 GTSNPN, CDR2 SVGIG (reference sequence). The CDR3 loop spans 13 amino acids. V gave up 8 bases and J gave up 10 bases, with 18 bases separating them. This TCR was sampled from a male donor in good health and CMV-seropositive. Sequencing input: PBMCs. The genes are TRBV30 and TRBJ1-6; possible D gene TRBD1, 6 bases. CDR3 residues: CASDLRGNSPLHF. The CDR3 DNA sequence: TGTGCCAGCGACCTCAGGGGTAACTCACCCCTCCACTTT.